This T cell receptor (beta chain) is from a study of PD-1 blockade in classical Hodgkin lymphoma. The CDR3 extends over 13 amino acids. The V and J ends lost 6 bases and 6 bases respectively, with 14 bases between them. Germline CDR1 reads MNHEY; CDR2 reads SVGAGI. Notes on this clone: Its antigen is not identified.

Findings and caveats of the study: What drove the repertoire differences, possibly disease activity or prior therapy, has not been defined.

The assay was immunoSEQ multiplex PCR, and TCRdb's table has in-frame clones only and misses some. The table records 29,000 or so clones, more than 70% of them present only once. This sample's time point: newly diagnosed, previously untreated cHL patient sample. Researchers report purifying CD4+ T cells from thawed PBMCs by magnetic negative selection. Comparison PBMCs came from previously untreated, newly diagnosed classical Hodgkin lymphoma patients. This clonotype originated in a human donor with classical Hodgkin lymphoma. The sequenced material came from CD4+ T cells from blood. The rearrangement uses TRBV6-5 and TRBJ1-2; TRBD1 is a possible D gene (5 bases). The CDR3 spells CASSRGRVDGYTF. The CDR3 bases are TGTGCCAGCAGCCGGGGCAGGGTAGATGGCTACACCTTC.